The 10 T cell receptor beta chains below were found in one sample sequenced in a study of shared clonotypes between healthy human individuals. Method: immunoSEQ multiplex PCR; TCRdb's copy keeps in-frame clones and lacks some. This repertoire shows over 2 million clones, 90% to 95% found once; its top ten account for roughly 0.13%. Sample: naive CD4+ T cells sorted from blood. This sample's subset: CD45RA+ positively selected. The receptors here all came from a man between 18 and 29 years old in good health.

The rearrangement uses TRBV6-5 and TRBJ1-6, with a tentative D call TRBD1 (6 bases). The germline V and J ends were trimmed by 6 bases and 2 bases, with 11 bases remaining between them. The germline V gene has CDR1 MNHEY and CDR2 SVGAGI. This CDR3 is 15 amino acids long. CDR3 bases: TGTGCCAGCAGCCGCAGGGGAGCCTATAATTCACCCCTCCACTTT. It specifies CASSRRGAYNSPLHF.

The chain links TRBV6-5 to TRBJ2-3; 7 nucleotides align to TRBD1. Unmatched junction bases numbered 6, after V lost 6 bases and J lost 6 bases. This CDR3 has 13 amino acids. Germline-derived CDR1 and CDR2 are MNHEY and SVGAGI. The CDR3, as DNA: TGTGCCAGCAGACTCGACAGGGCTGATACGCAGTATTTT. Translated, it gives CASRLDRADTQYF.

The rearrangement links TRBV5-1 to TRBJ2-6, with TRBD1 as a possible D gene (6 bases). V was cut by 4 bases and J by 0 bases, with 17 bases left in between. The CDR3 contains 18 residues. Germline CDR1 and CDR2: SGHRS and YFSETQ. The CDR3 reads CASSATGPQHSGANVLTF. The CDR3, as DNA: TGCGCCAGCAGCGCGACAGGCCCACAACACTCTGGGGCCAACGTCCTGACTTTC. Full variable domain (remainder filled in from reference TRBV5-1 and TRBJ2-6): KAGVTQTPRYLIKTRGQQVTLSCSPISGHRSVSWYQQTPGQGLQFLFEYFSETQRNKGNFPGRFSGRQFSNSRSEMNVSTLELGDSALYLCASSATGPQHSGANVLTFGAGSRLTVL.

This chain joins TRBV11-2 and TRBJ2-7, with D perhaps matching TRBD2 (5 bases). There are 13 residues in the CDR3. Germline-derived CDR1 and CDR2 are SGHAT and FQNNGV. The germline V and J ends were trimmed by 5 bases and 0 bases, with 8 bases remaining between them. The chain's CDR3 is CASSRTGSYEQYF. The CDR3 coding sequence is TGTGCCAGCAGCAGGACTGGCTCCTACGAGCAGTACTTC.

The rearrangement uses TRBV7-9 and TRBJ2-1; 7 bases are shared with TRBD2. The CDR3 covers 17 residues. Germline V gives CDR1 SEHNR, CDR2 FQNEAQ (reference sequence). J was trimmed by 3 bases and V by 5 bases; bases with no gene match: 13. The CDR3 DNA reads as TGTGCCAGCAGCCAGGGCGCCGGGCTAGCGGACTACAATGAGCAGTTCTTC. Protein sequence: CASSQGAGLADYNEQFF.

The rearrangement links TRBV28 to TRBJ2-3; D is possibly TRBD1 (7 bases). Germline CDR1 and CDR2: MDHEN and SYDVKM. Trimming shortened V by 5 bases and J by 5 bases, and 14 bases separated the two germline ends. CDR3 length: 14 amino acids. In DNA form, the CDR3 reads TGTGCCAGCAGTAATCGACAGGGAGGAGATACGCAGTATTTT. This gives the protein CASSNRQGGDTQYF.

The chain is built from TRBV19 and TRBJ2-7; perhaps TRBD2 as D (5 bases). Trimming removed 6 bases from V and 6 bases from J, with 18 bases in between. This CDR3 comprises 14 residues. CDR1 and CDR2 from the germline V gene are LNHDA and SQIVND (reference sequence). Here the CDR3 DNA reads TGTGCCAGTAGCCAGACTACGCAAAGGACCGAGCAGTACTTC. It specifies CASSQTTQRTEQYF.

The V gene is TRBV5-8, the J gene TRBJ1-6; 11 bases are a match to TRBD1. This CDR3 has 16 residues. The trim removed 3 bases at V and 9 bases at J, leaving 8 bases unmatched. CDR1 SGHTS and CDR2 YDEGEE come from the germline V gene. The DNA for the CDR3 is TGTGCCAGCAGCTCCGGACAGGGGGCAAGGAGTTCACCCCTCCACTTT. It codes for CASSSGQGARSSPLHF.

The chain recombines TRBV5-4 with TRBJ1-2, with 8 bases aligning to TRBD1. The CDR3 has 15 residues. V dropped 4 bases and J dropped 0; count of bases not matched to a gene: 5. Germline values: CDR1 SGHNT, CDR2 YYREEE (reference sequence). The CDR3 is CASSPRTGPNYGYTF. CDR3 coding DNA: TGTGCCAGCAGCCCACGGACAGGGCCTAACTATGGCTACACCTTC.

The V call is TRBV19, the J call TRBJ1-5; 8 nucleotides line up with TRBD1. CDR3 length: 15 residues. Germline CDR1 is LNHDA and CDR2 is SQIVND (reference sequence). Losses at the gene ends were 2 bases for V and 5 bases for J; bases not matched to a gene: 5. The chain's CDR3 is CASSIFRGLDQPQHF. CDR3 in DNA: TGTGCCAGTAGTATATTCAGGGGGCTCGATCAGCCCCAGCATTTT.